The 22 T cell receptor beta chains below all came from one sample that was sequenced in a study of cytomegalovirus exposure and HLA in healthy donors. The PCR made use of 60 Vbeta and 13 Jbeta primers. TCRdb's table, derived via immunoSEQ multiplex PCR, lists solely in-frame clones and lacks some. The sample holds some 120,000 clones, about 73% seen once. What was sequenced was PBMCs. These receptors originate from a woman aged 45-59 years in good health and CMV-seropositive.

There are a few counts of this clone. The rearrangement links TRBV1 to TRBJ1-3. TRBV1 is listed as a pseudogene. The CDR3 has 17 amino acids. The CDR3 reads CTSSQEFGRVSGNTIYF. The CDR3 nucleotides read TGCACCAGCAGCCAAGAATTTGGGAGGGTCTCTGGAAACACCATATATTTT.

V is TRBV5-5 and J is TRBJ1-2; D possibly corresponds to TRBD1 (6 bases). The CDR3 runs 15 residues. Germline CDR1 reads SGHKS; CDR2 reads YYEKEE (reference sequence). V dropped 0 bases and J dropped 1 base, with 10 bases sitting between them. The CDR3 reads CASSLGGRGNYGYTF. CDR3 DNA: TGTGCCAGCAGCTTGGGGGGCAGGGGTAACTATGGCTACACCTTC.

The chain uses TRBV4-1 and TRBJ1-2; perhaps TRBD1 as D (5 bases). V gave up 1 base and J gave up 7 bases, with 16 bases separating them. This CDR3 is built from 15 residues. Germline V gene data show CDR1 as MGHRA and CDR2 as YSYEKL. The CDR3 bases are TGCGCCAGCAGCCAAGGACAGTCCGAAGCGGGTGGCTACACCTTC. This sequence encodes CASSQGQSEAGGYTF.

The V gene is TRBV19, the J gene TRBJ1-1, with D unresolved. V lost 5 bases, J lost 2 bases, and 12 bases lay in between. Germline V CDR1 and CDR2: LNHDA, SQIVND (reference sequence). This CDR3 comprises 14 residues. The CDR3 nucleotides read TGTGCCAGTAGTGCACGGGGTCTTAACACTGAAGCTTTCTTT. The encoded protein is CASSARGLNTEAFF. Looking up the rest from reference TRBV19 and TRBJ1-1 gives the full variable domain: DGGITQSPKYLFRKEGQNVTLSCEQNLNHDAMYWYRQDPGQGLRLIYYSQIVNDFQKGDIAEGYSVSREKKESFPLTVTSAQKNPTAFYLCASSARGLNTEAFFGQGTRLTVV.

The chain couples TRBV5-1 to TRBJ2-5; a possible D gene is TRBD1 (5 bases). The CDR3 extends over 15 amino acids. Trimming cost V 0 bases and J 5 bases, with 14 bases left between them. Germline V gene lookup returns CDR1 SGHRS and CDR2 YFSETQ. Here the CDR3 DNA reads TGCGCCAGCAGCTTGGCCGGGCAGGGTAGGGAGACCCAGTACTTC. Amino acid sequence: CASSLAGQGRETQYF.

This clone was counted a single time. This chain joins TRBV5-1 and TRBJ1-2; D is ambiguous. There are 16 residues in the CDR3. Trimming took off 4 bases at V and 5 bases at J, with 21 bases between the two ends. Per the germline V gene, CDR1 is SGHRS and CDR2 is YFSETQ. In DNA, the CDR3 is TGCGCCAGCAGCCCCTCCGTGACGACTTTAATTTATGGCTACACCTTC. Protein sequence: CASSPSVTTLIYGYTF.

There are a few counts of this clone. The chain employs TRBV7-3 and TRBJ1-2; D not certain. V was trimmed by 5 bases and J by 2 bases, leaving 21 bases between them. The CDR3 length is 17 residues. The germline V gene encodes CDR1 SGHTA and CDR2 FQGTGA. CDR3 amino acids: CASSPGGGRSGNYGYTF. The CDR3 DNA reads TGTGCCAGCAGCCCGGGAGGCGGCAGGTCCGGAAACTATGGCTACACCTTC.

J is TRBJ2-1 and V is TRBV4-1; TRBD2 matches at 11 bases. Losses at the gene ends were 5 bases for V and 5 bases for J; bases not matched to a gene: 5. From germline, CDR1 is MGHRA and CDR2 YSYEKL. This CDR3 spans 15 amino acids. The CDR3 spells CASSTGTSGNNEQFF. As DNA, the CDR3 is TGCGCCAGCAGCACCGGGACTAGCGGAAACAATGAGCAGTTCTTC.

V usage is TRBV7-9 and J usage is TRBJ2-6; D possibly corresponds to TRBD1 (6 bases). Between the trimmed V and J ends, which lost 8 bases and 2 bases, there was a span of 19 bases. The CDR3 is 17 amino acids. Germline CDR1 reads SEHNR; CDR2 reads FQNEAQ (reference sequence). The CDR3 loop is CASRSQGLITGANVLTF. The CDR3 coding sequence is TGTGCCAGCCGTTCCCAGGGGCTTATTACTGGGGCCAACGTCCTGACTTTC.

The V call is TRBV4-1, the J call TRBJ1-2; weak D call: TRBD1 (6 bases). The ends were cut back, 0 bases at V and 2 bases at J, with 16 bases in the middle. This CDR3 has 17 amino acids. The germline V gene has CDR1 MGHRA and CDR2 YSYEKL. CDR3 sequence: CASSQEHPTGVNYGYTF. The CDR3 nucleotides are TGCGCCAGCAGCCAAGAACATCCGACAGGAGTGAACTATGGCTACACCTTC.

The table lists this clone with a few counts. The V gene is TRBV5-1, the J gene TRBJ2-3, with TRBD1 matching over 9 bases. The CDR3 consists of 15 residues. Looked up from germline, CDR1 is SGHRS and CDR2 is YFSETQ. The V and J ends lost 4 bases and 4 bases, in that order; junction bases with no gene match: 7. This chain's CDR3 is CASSLNRGLADTQYF. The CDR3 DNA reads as TGCGCCAGCAGCCTAAACAGGGGGCTGGCAGATACGCAGTATTTT. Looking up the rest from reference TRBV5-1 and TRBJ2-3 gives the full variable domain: KAGVTQTPRYLIKTRGQQVTLSCSPISGHRSVSWYQQTPGQGLQFLFEYFSETQRNKGNFPGRFSGRQFSNSRSEMNVSTLELGDSALYLCASSLNRGLADTQYFGPGTRLTVL.

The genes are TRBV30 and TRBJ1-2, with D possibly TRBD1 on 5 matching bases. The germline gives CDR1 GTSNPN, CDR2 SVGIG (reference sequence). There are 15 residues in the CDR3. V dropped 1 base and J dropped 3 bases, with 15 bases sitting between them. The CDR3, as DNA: TGTGCCTGGAGTGCCCCGCGAGCGGGGGACTATGGCTACACCTTC. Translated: CAWSAPRAGDYGYTF.

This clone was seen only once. CDR3 residues: CASSPPWGQGGYTF. As DNA, the CDR3 is TGTGCCAGCTCACCACCGTGGGGACAGGGAGGCTACACCTTC. The V call is TRBV18, the J call TRBJ1-2, with 9 bases identical to TRBD1. V trimming: 0 bases; J trimming: 8 bases; junction bases outside the gene matches: 4. The germline CDR1 and CDR2 sequences are KGHSH and LQKENI. This CDR3 contains 14 residues.

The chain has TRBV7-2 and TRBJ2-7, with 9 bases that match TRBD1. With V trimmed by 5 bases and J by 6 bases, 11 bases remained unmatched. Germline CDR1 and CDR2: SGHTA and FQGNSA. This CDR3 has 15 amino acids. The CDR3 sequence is CASSPRTGGFSEQYF. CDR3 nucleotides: TGTGCCAGCAGCCCCCGAACAGGGGGCTTCTCCGAGCAGTACTTC.

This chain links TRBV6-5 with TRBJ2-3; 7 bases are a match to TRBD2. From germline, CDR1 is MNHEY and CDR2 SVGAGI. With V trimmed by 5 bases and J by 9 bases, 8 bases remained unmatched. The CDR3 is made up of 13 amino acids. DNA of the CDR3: TGTGCCAGCAGTCCCGGGGGAGGGCTGACGCAGTATTTT. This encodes CASSPGGGLTQYF.

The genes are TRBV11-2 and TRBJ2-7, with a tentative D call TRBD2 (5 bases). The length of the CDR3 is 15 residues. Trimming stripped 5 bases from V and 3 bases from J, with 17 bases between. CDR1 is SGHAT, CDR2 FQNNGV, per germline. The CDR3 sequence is CASSPSGSISYEQYF. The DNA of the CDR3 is TGTGCCAGCAGCCCCTCGGGGAGCATTAGCTACGAGCAGTACTTC.

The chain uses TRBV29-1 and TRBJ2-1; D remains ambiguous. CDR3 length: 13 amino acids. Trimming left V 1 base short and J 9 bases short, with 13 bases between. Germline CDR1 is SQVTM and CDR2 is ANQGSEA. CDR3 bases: TGCAGCGTTGAAGTCGTACTGAGAGGTGAGCAGTTCTTC. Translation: CSVEVVLRGEQFF.

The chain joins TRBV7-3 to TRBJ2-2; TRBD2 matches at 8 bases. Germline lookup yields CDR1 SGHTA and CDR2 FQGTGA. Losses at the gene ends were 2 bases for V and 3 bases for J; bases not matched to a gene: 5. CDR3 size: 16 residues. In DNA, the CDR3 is TGTGCCAGCAGCTTACTCGGGGGGGCCGACACCGGGGAGCTGTTTTTT. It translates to CASSLLGGADTGELFF.

The CDR3 nucleotides are TGTGCCAGCAGTGAAATCGGCCGGGGTGCGCCAGATACGCAGTATTTT. Its translation is CASSEIGRGAPDTQYF. The genes are TRBV25-1 and TRBJ2-3; D might be TRBD2 (5 bases). V lost 2 bases, J lost 4 bases, and 16 bases lay in between. CDR3 size: 16 residues. Germline CDR1 and CDR2: MGHDK and SYGVNS.

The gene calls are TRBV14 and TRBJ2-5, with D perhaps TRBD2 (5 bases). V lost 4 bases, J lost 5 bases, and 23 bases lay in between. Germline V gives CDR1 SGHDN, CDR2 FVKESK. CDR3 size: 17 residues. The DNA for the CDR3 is TGTGCCAGCAGCCTTTACTTCCGGGCCTCACAGCGGGAGACCCAGTACTTC. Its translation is CASSLYFRASQRETQYF. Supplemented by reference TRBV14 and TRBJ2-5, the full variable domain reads EAGVTQFPSHSVIEKGQTVTLRCDPISGHDNLYWYRRVMGKEIKFLLHFVKESKQDESGMPNNRFLAERTGGTYSTLKVQPAELEDSGVYFCASSLYFRASQRETQYFGPGTRLLVL.

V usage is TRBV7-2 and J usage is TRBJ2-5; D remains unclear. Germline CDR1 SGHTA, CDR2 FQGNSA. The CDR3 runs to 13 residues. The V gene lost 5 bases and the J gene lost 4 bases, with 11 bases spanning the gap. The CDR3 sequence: CASSINRRETQYF. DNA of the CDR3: TGTGCCAGCAGCATAAACAGACGAGAGACCCAGTACTTC.

CDR3 protein: CASSSGMLDEKLFF. The CDR3 region has the DNA TGCGCCAGCAGCTCAGGGATGCTGGATGAAAAACTGTTTTTT. The chain is built from TRBV5-1 and TRBJ1-4, with D possibly TRBD1 on 5 matching bases. Germline V gives CDR1 SGHRS, CDR2 YFSETQ. V lost 3 bases to trimming and J lost 6 bases, with 12 bases between them. The length of the CDR3 is 14 residues.